A selection of T cell receptor beta chains follows, all from one sample in a study of blood T cell repertoires in COVID-19. Measured with immunoSEQ multiplex PCR; TCRdb has only the in-frame clones, and not every one. The data show about 100,000 clones, about four fifths seen once. Specimen: peripheral blood. The receptors come from a woman aged 70-85 years with acute or convalescent COVID-19. Both conserved end residues are part of each CDR3. Each record gives: clone size, J gene, V gene, D gene, CDR3 DNA, CDR3 protein. The D gene is left open where the match is weak. Clone size appears in some rows only: once, few, many, or a class for an expanded clone.

size: .
J: TRBJ1-2
V: TRBV3-1/TRBV3-2
D: TRBD1
DNA: TGTGCCAGCAGCCAGGAGGACAGGGGCGTCTATGGCTACACCTTC
CDR3: CASSQEDRGVYGYTF

size: .
J: TRBJ1-1
V: TRBV12-3/TRBV12-4
D: .
DNA: TGTGCCAGCAGCCTACAGTTGAACACTGAAGCTTTCTTT
CDR3: CASSLQLNTEAFF

size: .
J: TRBJ2-2
V: TRBV4-1
D: TRBD2
DNA: TGCGCCAGCAGCCAAGGACTAGCGGGGCCCTTTACCGGGGAGCTGTTTTTT
CDR3: CASSQGLAGPFTGELFF

size: .
J: TRBJ2-3
V: TRBV19
D: .
DNA: TGTGCCAGTAGTGCCACGGGTACAGATACGCAGTATTTT
CDR3: CASSATGTDTQYF

size: .
J: TRBJ2-2
V: TRBV7-9
D: .
DNA: TGTGCCAGCAGACGGGACTTCACCGGGGAGCTGTTTTTT
CDR3: CASRRDFTGELFF

size: .
J: TRBJ2-7
V: TRBV19
D: .
DNA: TGTGCCAGTACCTCTCGTCCCCCTTACGAGCAGTACTTC
CDR3: CASTSRPPYEQYF

size: .
J: TRBJ2-1
V: TRBV7-2
D: TRBD2
DNA: TGTGCCAGCAGCTTAGCACCTCCGGCTAGCGGGCTCTACAATGAGCAGTTCTTC
CDR3: CASSLAPPASGLYNEQFF

size: .
J: TRBJ2-5
V: TRBV7-2
D: TRBD1
DNA: TGTGCCAGCAGCTTAATCGGCTCCGGGACAGGGAGAGAGACCCAGTACTTC
CDR3: CASSLIGSGTGRETQYF

size: .
J: TRBJ2-1
V: TRBV7-9
D: TRBD2
DNA: TGTGCCAGCAGCCCACGTCAGACTAGCGGATACAATGAGCAGTTCTTC
CDR3: CASSPRQTSGYNEQFF

size: .
J: TRBJ1-2
V: TRBV4-1
D: .
DNA: TGCGCCAGCAGCCAAGATAATTATGGCTACACCTTC
CDR3: CASSQDNYGYTF

size: .
J: TRBJ1-1
V: TRBV2
D: TRBD1
DNA: TGTGCCAGCAGTGAATACGCAGGGGGGCTTGAAGCTTTCTTT
CDR3: CASSEYAGGLEAFF

size: .
J: TRBJ2-1
V: TRBV7-9
D: TRBD2
DNA: TGTGCCAGCAGCGCTAGCGGGGGTGGTAATGAGCAGTTCTTC
CDR3: CASSASGGGNEQFF

size: once
J: TRBJ1-1
V: TRBV4-3
D: .
DNA: TGCGCCAGCAGCCAAAGCAGGGCCGCCACTGAAGCTTTCTTT
CDR3: CASSQSRAATEAFF

size: .
J: TRBJ1-1
V: TRBV19
D: .
DNA: TGTGCCAGTAGTGGCATGGGGGCCCTGAACACTGAAGCTTTCTTT
CDR3: CASSGMGALNTEAFF

size: .
J: TRBJ1-5
V: TRBV3-1/TRBV3-2
D: TRBD1
DNA: TGTGCCAGCAGCCAAGAGGGACAGGGCGCACCCCGTGGTCAGCCCCAGCATTTT
CDR3: CASSQEGQGAPRGQPQHF

size: .
J: TRBJ2-2
V: TRBV7-2
D: TRBD2
DNA: TGTGCCAGCAGCCTCCATAGCGGGGGGGCCTCGGCCGGGGAGCTGTTTTTT
CDR3: CASSLHSGGASAGELFF

size: .
J: TRBJ2-1
V: TRBV5-6
D: .
DNA: TGTGCCAGCAGCTTTGATGGGCCCTACAATGAGCAGTTCTTC
CDR3: CASSFDGPYNEQFF

size: .
J: TRBJ2-3
V: TRBV7-9
D: .
DNA: TGTGCCAGCAGCTTAGCCCTAGGGGCAGATACGCAGTATTTT
CDR3: CASSLALGADTQYF

size: .
J: TRBJ2-2
V: TRBV18
D: .
DNA: TGTGCCAGCTCACCGATGCGGGGAGGCACCGGGGAGCTGTTTTTT
CDR3: CASSPMRGGTGELFF

size: .
J: TRBJ1-3
V: TRBV9
D: .
DNA: TGTGCCAGCAGCGTAAATGGCTTTGCGGGCATATATTTT
CDR3: CASSVNGFAGIYF

size: .
J: TRBJ2-3
V: TRBV7-9
D: TRBD1
DNA: TGTGCCAGCAGCTCACTTCGGACAGGCCCTAGCACAGATACGCAGTATTTT
CDR3: CASSSLRTGPSTDTQYF

size: .
J: TRBJ2-2
V: TRBV5-1
D: .
DNA: TGCGCCAGCAGCGCAGACACGGCTTCGGGCTTATCAGGGAAGACCGGGGAGCTGTTTTTT
CDR3: CASSADTASGLSGKTGELFF

size: once
J: TRBJ1-3
V: TRBV27
D: TRBD1
DNA: TGTGCCAGCAGTCTACAGGGGATCTCTGGAAACACCATATATTTT
CDR3: CASSLQGISGNTIYF

size: .
J: TRBJ2-3
V: TRBV4-3
D: TRBD2
DNA: TGCGCCAGCAGCCAAGTCCGCGGGGGGAGCACAGATACGCAGTATTTT
CDR3: CASSQVRGGSTDTQYF

size: .
J: TRBJ1-2
V: TRBV5-6
D: TRBD1
DNA: TGTGCCAGCAGCTTGTGGACAGGGGGCGCGGTCTATGGCTACACCTTC
CDR3: CASSLWTGGAVYGYTF

size: .
J: TRBJ1-2
V: TRBV19
D: TRBD1
DNA: TGTGCCAGTAGGGGGAAGGGGGCAGGCTATGGCTACACCTTC
CDR3: CASRGKGAGYGYTF

size: .
J: TRBJ2-1
V: TRBV2
D: .
DNA: TGTGCCAGCAGCGCTAGGTGGAATGAGCAGTTCTTC
CDR3: CASSARWNEQFF

size: .
J: TRBJ1-5
V: TRBV5-5
D: TRBD1
DNA: TGTGCCAGCAGCTTAGAACTGAACAGGGGGTACCAGCCCCAGCATTTT
CDR3: CASSLELNRGYQPQHF

size: .
J: TRBJ2-3
V: TRBV18
D: TRBD2
DNA: TGTGCCAGCTCATTAGCGGGAGGGAGCACAGATACGCAGTATTTT
CDR3: CASSLAGGSTDTQYF

size: .
J: TRBJ1-2
V: TRBV4-3
D: .
DNA: TGCGCCAGCAGCCCCAGTCAGGACAGTAACTATGGCTACACCTTC
CDR3: CASSPSQDSNYGYTF

size: .
J: TRBJ2-2
V: TRBV28
D: .
DNA: TGTGCCGGACAGGACTACGCGAACACCGGGGAGCTGTTTTTT
CDR3: CAGQDYANTGELFF

size: .
J: TRBJ1-5
V: TRBV10-3
D: .
DNA: TGTGCCATCAGTCCGGGACTGGGGATACAGCCCCAGCATTTT
CDR3: CAISPGLGIQPQHF

size: .
J: TRBJ1-4
V: TRBV7-8
D: TRBD1
DNA: TGTGCCAGCAGCTTAGTTGTGGGGACAGTCAATGAAAAACTGTTTTTT
CDR3: CASSLVVGTVNEKLFF

size: .
J: TRBJ2-1
V: TRBV9
D: TRBD2
DNA: TGTGCCAGCAGCGCCGGGACTAGCTCGGTAAATGAGCAGTTCTTC
CDR3: CASSAGTSSVNEQFF

size: .
J: TRBJ1-5
V: TRBV19
D: TRBD1
DNA: TGTGCCAGTAGTCCTGACAGGGTAGTGCACAATCAGCCCCAGCATTTT
CDR3: CASSPDRVVHNQPQHF

size: .
J: TRBJ1-1
V: TRBV2
D: .
DNA: TGTGCCAGCAGTAAGGACAACATAAACACTGAAGCTTTCTTT
CDR3: CASSKDNINTEAFF

size: .
J: TRBJ1-1
V: TRBV5-6
D: .
DNA: TGTGCCAGCAGCCAAACACCAGGGAACACTGAAGCTTTCTTT
CDR3: CASSQTPGNTEAFF

size: .
J: TRBJ1-2
V: TRBV7-8
D: .
DNA: TGTGCCAGCAGCTTAAATGGGGAGATGGTTTTATATGGCTACACCTTC
CDR3: CASSLNGEMVLYGYTF

size: .
J: TRBJ1-4
V: TRBV6-5
D: TRBD1
DNA: TGTGCCAGCAGCCGAACAGGGGATTGGCAAAAACTGTTTTTT
CDR3: CASSRTGDWQKLFF

size: .
J: TRBJ1-1
V: TRBV6-5
D: TRBD1
DNA: TGTGCCAGCAGCCCCCAGGGGGCAGGTGAAGCTTTCTTT
CDR3: CASSPQGAGEAFF

size: .
J: TRBJ1-1
V: TRBV9
D: .
DNA: TGTGCCAGCAGCCCGCAGTTCACATACACTGAAGCTTTCTTT
CDR3: CASSPQFTYTEAFF

size: .
J: TRBJ1-2
V: TRBV6-1
D: TRBD1
DNA: TGTGCCAGCAGTGAACGCCCCGGGGGCACAGGGGCCCCTTCCTATGGCTACACCTTC
CDR3: CASSERPGGTGAPSYGYTF

size: .
J: TRBJ1-4
V: TRBV30
D: .
DNA: TGTGCCTGGAGTCTGGGGGGGATAGAGGAAAAACTGTTTTTT
CDR3: CAWSLGGIEEKLFF

size: .
J: TRBJ2-5
V: TRBV11-2
D: TRBD2
DNA: TGTGCCAGCAGCACGAACCCTAGCGGAGAAGAGACCCAGTACTTC
CDR3: CASSTNPSGEETQYF

size: .
J: TRBJ2-3
V: TRBV11-2
D: .
DNA: TGTGCCAGCAGCTTTCAGGGGAGAACAGATACGCAGTATTTT
CDR3: CASSFQGRTDTQYF

size: .
J: TRBJ1-6
V: TRBV27
D: .
DNA: TGTGCCAGCAGTTTCGCGGGGGCCGGAGGGAATTCACCCCTCCACTTT
CDR3: CASSFAGAGGNSPLHF